This TCR beta chain was sequenced in a study of vaccination and CD4 T cells after COVID-19. Study information: Overlapping spike peptides of SARS-CoV-2, HCoV-NL63, HCoV-OC43 and HCoV-229E were used, and cells were stimulated with them.

This clonotype was recorded a few times. Antigen specificity is unknown. Treatment defined: approximately nine-day PBMC culture with coronavirus spike peptide pools or control peptides (ViraFEST assay). Cultured CD4+ T cell DNA was sequenced using the Oncomine TCR Beta short-read assay. TCRdb used MiXCR to reprocess the PCR reads, holding one entry per CDR3 protein. The profile shows thousands of distinct CDR3 sequences, 21% of them singletons. Losses at the gene ends were 1 base for V and 2 bases for J; bases not matched to a gene: 20. From germline, CDR1 is DFQATT and CDR2 SNEGSKA (reference sequence). The CDR3 has 19 amino acids.

V and J are TRBV20-1 and TRBJ2-7; 7 bases line up with TRBD2. The receptor's source is a human donor who had recovered from COVID-19. Here the sequenced sample was CD4+ T cells from blood, cultured in vitro, taken after SARS-CoV-2 vaccination. CDR3 protein: CSARAFGAGVGPRTYEQYF. For the CDR3, the DNA is TGCAGTGCTAGAGCATTTGGGGCGGGAGTGGGCCCCAGAACCTACGAGCAGTACTTC.